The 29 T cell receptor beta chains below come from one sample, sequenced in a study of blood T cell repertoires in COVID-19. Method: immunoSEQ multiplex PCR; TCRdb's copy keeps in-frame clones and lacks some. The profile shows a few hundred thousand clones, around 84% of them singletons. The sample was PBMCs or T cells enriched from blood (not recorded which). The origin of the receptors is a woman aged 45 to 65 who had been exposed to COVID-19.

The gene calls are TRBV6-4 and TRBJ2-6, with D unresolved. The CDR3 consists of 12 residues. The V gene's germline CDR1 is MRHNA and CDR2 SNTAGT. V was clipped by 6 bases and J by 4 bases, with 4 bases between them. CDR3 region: CASRSGANVLTF. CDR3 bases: TGTGCCAGCAGGTCAGGGGCCAACGTCCTGACTTTC.

The CDR3 region has the DNA TGCGCCAGCAGCTTGGAACCTAGCGGGGGTGCTAGCACAGATACGCAGTATTTT. Translated, it gives CASSLEPSGGASTDTQYF. V and J are TRBV5-1 and TRBJ2-3; TRBD2 aligns across 10 bases. The CDR3 consists of 18 residues. Losses at the gene ends were 0 bases for V and 0 bases for J; bases not matched to a gene: 7. Germline V CDR1 and CDR2: SGHRS, YFSETQ.

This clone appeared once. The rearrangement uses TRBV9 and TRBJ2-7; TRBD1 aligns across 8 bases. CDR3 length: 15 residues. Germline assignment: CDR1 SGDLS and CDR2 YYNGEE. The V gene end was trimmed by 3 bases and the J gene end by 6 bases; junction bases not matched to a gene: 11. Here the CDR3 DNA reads TGTGCCAGCAGCGAAGAGGACAGGGTTTCGGGCGAGCAGTACTTC. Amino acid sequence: CASSEEDRVSGEQYF.

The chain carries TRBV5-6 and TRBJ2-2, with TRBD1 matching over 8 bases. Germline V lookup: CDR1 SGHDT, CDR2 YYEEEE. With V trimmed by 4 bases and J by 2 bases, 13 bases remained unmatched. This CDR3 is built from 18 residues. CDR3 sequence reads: CASSPGTGRRTNTGELFF. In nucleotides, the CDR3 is TGTGCCAGCAGCCCGGGGACAGGAAGGAGGACCAACACCGGGGAGCTGTTTTTT.

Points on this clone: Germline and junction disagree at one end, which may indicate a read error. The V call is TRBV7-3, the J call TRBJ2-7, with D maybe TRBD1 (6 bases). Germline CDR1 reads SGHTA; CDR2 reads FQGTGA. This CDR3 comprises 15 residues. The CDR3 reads CASSLNPTGAYEQYF. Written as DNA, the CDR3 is TGTGCCAGCAGTTTAAATCCGACAGGAGCTTACGAGCAGTACTTC.

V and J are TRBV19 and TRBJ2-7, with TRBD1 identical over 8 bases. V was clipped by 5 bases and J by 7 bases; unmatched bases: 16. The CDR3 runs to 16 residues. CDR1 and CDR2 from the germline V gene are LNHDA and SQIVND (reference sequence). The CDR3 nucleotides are TGTGCCAGTAGTGGAACCGGGACAGGCCTAACGGGGGAGCAGTACTTC. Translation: CASSGTGTGLTGEQYF.

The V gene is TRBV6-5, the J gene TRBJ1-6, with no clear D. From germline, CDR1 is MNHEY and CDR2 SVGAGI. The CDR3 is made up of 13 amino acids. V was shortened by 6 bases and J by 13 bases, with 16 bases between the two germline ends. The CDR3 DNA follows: TGTGCCAGCAGGGAGCCCGGTTGGGAGCCCCTCCACTTT. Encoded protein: CASREPGWEPLHF.

CDR3 region: CASSHRQVNTEAFF. The CDR3 DNA sequence: TGTGCCAGCAGCCATCGACAGGTCAACACTGAAGCTTTCTTT. The chain combines TRBV27 with TRBJ1-1, with D possibly matching TRBD1 (6 bases). V was shortened by 6 bases and J by 2 bases, with 13 bases between the two germline ends. The CDR3 is 14 amino acids. CDR1 MNHEY and CDR2 SMNVEV come from the germline V gene (reference sequence).

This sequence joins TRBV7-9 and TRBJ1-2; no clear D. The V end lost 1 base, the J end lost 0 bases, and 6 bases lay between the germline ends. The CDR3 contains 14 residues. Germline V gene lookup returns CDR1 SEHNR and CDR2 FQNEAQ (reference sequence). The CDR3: CASSLGPPNYGYTF. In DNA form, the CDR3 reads TGTGCCAGCAGCTTAGGGCCTCCTAACTATGGCTACACCTTC.

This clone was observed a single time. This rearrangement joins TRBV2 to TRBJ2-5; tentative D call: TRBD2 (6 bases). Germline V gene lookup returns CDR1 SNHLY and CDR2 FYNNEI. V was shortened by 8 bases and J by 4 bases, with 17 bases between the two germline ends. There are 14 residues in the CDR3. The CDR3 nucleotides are TGTGCCAGCTCAATCGGCGGGGTTGGAGAGACCCAGTACTTC. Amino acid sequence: CASSIGGVGETQYF. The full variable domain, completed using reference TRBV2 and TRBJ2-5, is EPEVTQTPSHQVTQMGQEVILRCVPISNHLYFYWYRQILGQKVEFLVSFYNNEISEKSEIFDDQFSVERPDGSNFTLKIRSTKLEDSAMYFCASSIGGVGETQYFGPGTRLLVL.

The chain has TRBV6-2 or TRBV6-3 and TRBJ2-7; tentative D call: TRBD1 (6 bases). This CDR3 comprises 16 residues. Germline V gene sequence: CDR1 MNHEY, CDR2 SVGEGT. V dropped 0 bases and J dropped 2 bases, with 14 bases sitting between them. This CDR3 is CASSYSTDSPPYEQYF. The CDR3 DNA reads TGTGCCAGCAGTTACTCGACGGACAGCCCCCCCTACGAGCAGTACTTC.

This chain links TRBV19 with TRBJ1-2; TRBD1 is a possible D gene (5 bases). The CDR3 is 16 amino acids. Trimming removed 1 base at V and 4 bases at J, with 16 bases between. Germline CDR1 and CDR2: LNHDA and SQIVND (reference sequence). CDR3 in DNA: TGTGCCAGTAGTATAGGACAGAGGCCGCTCTCCTATGGCTACACCTTC. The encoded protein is CASSIGQRPLSYGYTF.

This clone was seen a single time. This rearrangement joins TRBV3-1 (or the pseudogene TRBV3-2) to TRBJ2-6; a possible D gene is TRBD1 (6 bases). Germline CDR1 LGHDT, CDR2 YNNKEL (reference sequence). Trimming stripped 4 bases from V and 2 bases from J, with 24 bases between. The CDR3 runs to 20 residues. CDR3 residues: CASSRNRESGSGTGANVLTF. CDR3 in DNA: TGTGCCAGCAGCCGTAACAGGGAATCGGGGTCTGGGACTGGGGCCAACGTCCTGACTTTC.

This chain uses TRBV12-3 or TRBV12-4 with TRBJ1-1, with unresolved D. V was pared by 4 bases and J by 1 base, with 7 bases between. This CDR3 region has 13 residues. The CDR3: CASSYEENTEAFF. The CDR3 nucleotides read TGTGCCAGCAGTTATGAGGAGAACACTGAAGCTTTCTTT.

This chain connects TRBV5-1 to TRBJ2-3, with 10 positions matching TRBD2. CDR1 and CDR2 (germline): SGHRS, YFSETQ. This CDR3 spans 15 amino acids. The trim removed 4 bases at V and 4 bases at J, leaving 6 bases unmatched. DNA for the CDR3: TGCGCCAGCAGCATTAGCGGGGGGCGGTCAGATACGCAGTATTTT. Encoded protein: CASSISGGRSDTQYF.

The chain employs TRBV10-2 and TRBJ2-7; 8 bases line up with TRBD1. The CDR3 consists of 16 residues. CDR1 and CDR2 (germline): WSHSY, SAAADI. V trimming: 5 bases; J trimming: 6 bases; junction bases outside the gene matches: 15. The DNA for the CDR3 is TGCGCCAGCAGTAGACCGGGACAGGTTTCCATCCGCGAGCAGTACTTC. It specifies CASSRPGQVSIREQYF.

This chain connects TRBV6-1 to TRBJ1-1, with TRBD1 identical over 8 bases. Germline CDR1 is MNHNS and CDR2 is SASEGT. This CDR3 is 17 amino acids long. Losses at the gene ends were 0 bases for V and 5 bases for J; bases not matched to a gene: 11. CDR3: CASSEAHGQGVMTEAFF. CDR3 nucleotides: TGTGCCAGCAGTGAAGCCCATGGACAGGGCGTGATGACTGAAGCTTTCTTT.

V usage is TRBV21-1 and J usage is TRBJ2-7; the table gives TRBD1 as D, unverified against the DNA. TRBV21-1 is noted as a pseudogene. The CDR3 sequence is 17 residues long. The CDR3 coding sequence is TGTGCCAGCAGCCACCACAGGGGTCACAACACGTTATACGAGCAGTACTTC. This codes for CASSHHRGHNTLYEQYF.

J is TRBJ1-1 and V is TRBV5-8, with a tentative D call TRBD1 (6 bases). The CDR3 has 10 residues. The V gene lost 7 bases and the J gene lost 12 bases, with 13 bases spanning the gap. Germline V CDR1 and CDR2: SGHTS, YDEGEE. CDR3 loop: CASQGSGPFF. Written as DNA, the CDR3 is TGTGCCAGCCAGGGGTCGGGACCTTTCTTT. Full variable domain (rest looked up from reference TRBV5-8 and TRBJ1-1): EAGVTQSPTHLIKTRGQQATLRCSPISGHTSVYWYQQALGLGLQFLLWYDEGEERNRGNFPPRFSGRQFPNYSSELNVNALELEDSALYLCASQGSGPFFGQGTRLTVV.

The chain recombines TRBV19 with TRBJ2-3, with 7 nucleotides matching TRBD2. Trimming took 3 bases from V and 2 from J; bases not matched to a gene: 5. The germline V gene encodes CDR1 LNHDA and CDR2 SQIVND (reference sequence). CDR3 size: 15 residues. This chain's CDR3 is CASSMVRGFTDTQYF. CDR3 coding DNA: TGTGCCAGTAGTATGGTGCGGGGGTTCACAGATACGCAGTATTTT.

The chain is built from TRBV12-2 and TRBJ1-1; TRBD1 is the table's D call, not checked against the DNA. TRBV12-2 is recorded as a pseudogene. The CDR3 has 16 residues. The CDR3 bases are TGTGCAAGTCGCTTAGCCCGACAGGGGCTGGGCACTGAAGCTTTCTTT. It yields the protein CASRLARQGLGTEAFF.

The chain's CDR3 is CSVAPRGGDTGELFF. As DNA, the CDR3 is TGCAGCGTTGCCCCCAGGGGAGGGGACACCGGGGAGCTGTTTTTT. The rearrangement joins TRBV29-1 to TRBJ2-2; TRBD2 is a possible D gene (7 bases). V lost 4 bases and J 3 bases, leaving 15 bases between the germline ends. Germline values: CDR1 SQVTM, CDR2 ANQGSEA. CDR3 length: 15 residues.

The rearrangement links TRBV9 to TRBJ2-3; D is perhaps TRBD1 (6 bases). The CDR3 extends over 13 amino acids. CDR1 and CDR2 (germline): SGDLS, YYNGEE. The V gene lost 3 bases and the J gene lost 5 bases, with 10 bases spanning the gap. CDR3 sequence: CASSATGQDTQYF. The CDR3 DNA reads TGTGCCAGCAGCGCGACAGGTCAAGATACGCAGTATTTT.

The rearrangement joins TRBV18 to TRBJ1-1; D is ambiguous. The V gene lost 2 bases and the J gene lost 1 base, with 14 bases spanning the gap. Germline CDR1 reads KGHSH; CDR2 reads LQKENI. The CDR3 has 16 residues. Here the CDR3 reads CASSPVIWTPNTEAFF. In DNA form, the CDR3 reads TGTGCCAGCTCACCAGTTATTTGGACTCCGAACACTGAAGCTTTCTTT.

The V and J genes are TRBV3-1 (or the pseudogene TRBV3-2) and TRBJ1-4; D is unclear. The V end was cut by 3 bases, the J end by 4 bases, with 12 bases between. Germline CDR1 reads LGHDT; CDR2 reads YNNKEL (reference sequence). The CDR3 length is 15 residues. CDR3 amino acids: CASSHPAGFNEKLFF. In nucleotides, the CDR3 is TGTGCCAGCAGCCACCCTGCCGGGTTTAATGAAAAACTGTTTTTT.

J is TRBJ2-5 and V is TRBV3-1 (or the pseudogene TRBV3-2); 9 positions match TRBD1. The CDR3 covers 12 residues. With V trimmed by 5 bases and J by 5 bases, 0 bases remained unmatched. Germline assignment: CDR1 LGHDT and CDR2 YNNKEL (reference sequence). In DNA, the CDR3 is TGTGCCAGCAGCACAGGGGGCGAGACCCAGTACTTC. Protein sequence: CASSTGGETQYF.

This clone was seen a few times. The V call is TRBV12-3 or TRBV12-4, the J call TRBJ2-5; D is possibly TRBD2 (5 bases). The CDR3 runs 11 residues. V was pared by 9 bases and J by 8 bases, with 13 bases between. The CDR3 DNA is TGTGCCAGTGCGACTAAGGGAACCCAGTACTTC. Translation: CASATKGTQYF.

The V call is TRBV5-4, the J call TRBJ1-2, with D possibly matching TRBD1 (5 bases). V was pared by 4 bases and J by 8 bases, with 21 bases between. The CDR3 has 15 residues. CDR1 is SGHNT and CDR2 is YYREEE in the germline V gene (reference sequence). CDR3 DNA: TGTGCCAGCAGCCCCAGGTCGGGGGAGGAGGGCGGCTACACCTTC. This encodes CASSPRSGEEGGYTF.

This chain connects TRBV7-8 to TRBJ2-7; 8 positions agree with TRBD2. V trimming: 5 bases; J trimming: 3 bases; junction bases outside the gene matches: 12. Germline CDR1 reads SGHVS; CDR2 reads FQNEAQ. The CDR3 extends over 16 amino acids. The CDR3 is CASSPGATSGHYEQYF. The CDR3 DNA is TGTGCCAGCAGCCCGGGGGCTACTAGCGGACACTACGAGCAGTACTTC.